These T cell receptor beta chains were read from a single sample in a study of long-term antiretroviral therapy in people with HIV. Sequencing used immunoSEQ multiplex PCR; TCRdb keeps in-frame clones, though not all of them. Altogether around 35,000 clones are present, over 70% being singletons, with the ten largest covering over 7%. Specimen: unsorted PBMCs, collected 3.1 years after starting antiretroviral therapy. These receptors originate from a woman between 45 and 60 years old with HIV. Both conserved end residues are part of each CDR3. Each record gives: J gene, D gene, clone size, V gene, CDR3 DNA, CDR3 protein. The D gene is left open where the match is weak. Clone size appears in some rows only: once, few, many, or a class for an expanded clone.

TRBJ2-2 | TRBD1 | NA | TRBV9 | TGTGCCAGCAGCGTAGAGAAGGGGGCCGTTTTCACCGGGGAGCTGTTTTTT | CASSVEKGAVFTGELFF
TRBJ1-5 | NA | few | TRBV27 | TGTGCCAGCAGTTCGGGACAATTTCAGCCCCAGCATTTT | CASSSGQFQPQHF
TRBJ2-2 | TRBD1 | NA | TRBV5-4 | TGTGCCAGCAGCTGGGACAGGGGCTCGGGGGAGCTGTTTTTT | CASSWDRGSGELFF
TRBJ1-1 | NA | NA | TRBV6-1 | TGTGCCAGCAAAGGGATTCAGGGGTACACTGAAGCTTTCTTT | CASKGIQGYTEAFF
TRBJ1-3 | NA | NA | TRBV7-3 | TGTGCCAGCAGCTTATCCCCAGGGGTCGGAAACACCATATATTTT | CASSLSPGVGNTIYF
TRBJ1-2 | NA | NA | TRBV7-9 | TGTGCCAGCAGCCTCGTCCGGGAAGGGTCGGACTATGGCTACACCTTC | CASSLVREGSDYGYTF
TRBJ1-1 | NA | NA | TRBV5-1 | TGCGCCAGCCGGGACGCAGGCGGGAGGAACACTGAAGCTTTCTTT | CASRDAGGRNTEAFF
TRBJ1-6 | NA | few | TRBV10-3 | TGTGCCATCAGGGGGGACCATAATTCACCCCTCCACTTT | CAIRGDHNSPLHF
TRBJ2-7 | NA | NA | TRBV11-3 | TGTGCCAGCAGCTCGAGCGGCAGGGCGAGTGAGCAGTACTTC | CASSSSGRASEQYF
TRBJ2-7 | NA | NA | TRBV5-1 | TGCGCCAGCAGCCCACCAGGGTCCGAACTTTTGGGGGAGCAGTACTTC | CASSPPGSELLGEQYF
TRBJ2-2 | NA | NA | TRBV7-2 | TGTGCCAGCAGCATTCGACAGAGTCGGAACACCGGGGAGCTGTTTTTT | CASSIRQSRNTGELFF
TRBJ2-5 | NA | NA | TRBV19 | TGTGCCAGTAGTAAGGCTACTGAACAAGAGACCCAGTACTTC | CASSKATEQETQYF
TRBJ1-2 | TRBD1 | NA | TRBV18 | TGTGCCAGCTCAACCCGACAGGGAGTGTTGGATGGCTACACCTTC | CASSTRQGVLDGYTF
TRBJ1-1 | NA | NA | TRBV7-8 | TGTGCCAGCAGCTCGCGGACGGGTGAAGCTTTCTTT | CASSSRTGEAFF
TRBJ1-1 | NA | NA | TRBV5-1 | TGCGCCAGCAGTTCTAGCGGGGGTGGCACTGAAGCTTTCTTT | CASSSSGGGTEAFF
TRBJ1-2 | TRBD1 | NA | TRBV7-3 | TGTGCCAGCAGCACGAAGACAGGGGGCGGAGGCTACACCTTC | CASSTKTGGGGYTF
TRBJ2-2 | TRBD1 | NA | TRBV7-6 | TGTGCCAGCAGCCGACAGGGTAGGAGTGTAGAAGAGCTGTTTTTT | CASSRQGRSVEELFF
TRBJ2-1 | TRBD2 | NA | TRBV6-1 | TGTGCCAGCAGTGAAAGCGGGGGGGCCTGGGATGAGCAGTTCTTC | CASSESGGAWDEQFF
TRBJ2-7 | NA | few | TRBV27 | TGTGCCAGCAGTTTACCCTCCTACGAGCAGTACTTC | CASSLPSYEQYF
TRBJ1-1 | NA | few | TRBV11-2 | TGTGCCAGCAGCTTAGATCGTGAGGTAGCTTTCTTT | CASSLDREVAFF
TRBJ1-2 | NA | NA | TRBV4-1 | TGCGCCAGCAGCCAAGGGGGGACGTCCTACACCTTC | CASSQGGTSYTF
TRBJ1-1 | NA | NA | TRBV6-5 | TGTGCCAGCAGCCCTGGGGTCACTGAAGCTTTCTTT | CASSPGVTEAFF
TRBJ1-4 | TRBD1 | NA | TRBV4-2 | TGTGCCAGCAGCCAAGATCCGGGACAGGCAACTAATGAAAAACTGTTTTTT | CASSQDPGQATNEKLFF
TRBJ1-1 | NA | NA | TRBV4-2 | TGTGCCAGCAGCCACCCGGGACCTCGGAAGGAGGTAATGAACACTGAAGCTTTCTTT | CASSHPGPRKEVMNTEAFF
TRBJ2-5 | TRBD1 | NA | TRBV5-6 | TGTGCCAGCAGCTGGGACAGGGGTAGCGGAGAGACCCAGTACTTC | CASSWDRGSGETQYF
TRBJ1-4 | NA | few | TRBV2 | TGTGCCAGCAGAGCTAACACAGCAACTAATGAAAAACTGTTTTTT | CASRANTATNEKLFF
TRBJ2-3 | NA | NA | TRBV5-6 | TGTGCCAGCAGCTTGGGGGGGGGCCACGATACGCAGTATTTT | CASSLGGGHDTQYF
TRBJ2-6 | TRBD1 | NA | TRBV6-4 | TGTGCCAGCAGCCCCGACAGGGCCCAGGCCAACGTCCTGACTTTC | CASSPDRAQANVLTF
TRBJ2-5 | NA | NA | TRBV7-9 | TGTGCCAGCAGCCAATTGAGGGAGTACCAAGAGACCCAGTACTTC | CASSQLREYQETQYF
TRBJ1-2 | NA | NA | TRBV28 | TGTGCCAGCAGTTTAGTACAGGATGGAGGCTACACCTTC | CASSLVQDGGYTF
TRBJ1-2 | NA | NA | TRBV2 | TGTGCCAGCAGTGGTAGACAGCTAACCTTC | CASSGRQLTF
TRBJ2-7 | NA | NA | TRBV7-9 | TGTGCCAGCAGCCCCCCTTTTGGCACCGACTACGAGCAGTACTTC | CASSPPFGTDYEQYF
TRBJ1-3 | TRBD1 | NA | TRBV28 | TGTGCCAGCAGTTTCGAGGGGGCGCCTGGAAACACCATATATTTT | CASSFEGAPGNTIYF
TRBJ1-5 | NA | NA | TRBV27 | TGTGCCAGCAGTTTGGCAGGGTCGCTAGATCAGCCCCAGCATTTT | CASSLAGSLDQPQHF
TRBJ2-2 | NA | NA | TRBV27 | TGTGCCAGCAGTTTTTGGACGGGGGAGCTGTTTTTT | CASSFWTGELFF
TRBJ2-2 | NA | NA | TRBV18 | TGTGCCAGCTCACACTCGACTAGACCCGGGGAGCTGTTTTTT | CASSHSTRPGELFF
TRBJ2-1 | NA | NA | TRBV6-6 | TGTGCCAGCAGTTATACATCCAATGAGCAGTTCTTC | CASSYTSNEQFF
TRBJ2-2 | NA | NA | TRBV19 | TGTGCCAGTAGTATGGGTACCGGGGAGCTGTTTTTT | CASSMGTGELFF
TRBJ2-3 | NA | once | TRBV11-2 | TGTGCCAGCAGCCAGGACGCAGATACGCAGTATTTT | CASSQDADTQYF
TRBJ2-2 | NA | few | TRBV29-1 | TGCAGCGTGCAGAACACCGGGGAGCTGTTTTTT | CSVQNTGELFF
TRBJ1-6 | NA | NA | TRBV11-2 | TGTGCCAGCAGCTTAGGGGGAAACTCACCCCTCCACTTT | CASSLGGNSPLHF
TRBJ2-1 | TRBD2 | NA | TRBV5-1 | TGCGCCAGCAGCCTGATATTAGCGGGTCAGGGAAATGAGCAGTTCTTC | CASSLILAGQGNEQFF
TRBJ1-6 | TRBD1 | few | TRBV7-9 | TGTGCCAGCAGCTTAAAGGGGGCAGATTCACCCCTCCACTTT | CASSLKGADSPLHF
TRBJ1-6 | TRBD1 | once | TRBV7-9 | TGTGCCAGCAGCGAAACCGTGGACAGGACACCCCTCCACTTT | CASSETVDRTPLHF
TRBJ1-2 | NA | NA | TRBV6-1 | TGTGCCAGCAGCCCTTCTTCAGGGTATGGCTACACCTTC | CASSPSSGYGYTF